These 24 T cell receptor beta chains were all obtained from the same sample, sequenced in a study of blood T cells in healthy people across ages. The second PCR ran roughly 6 to 11 cycles with a sample-barcoded 5' primer and J-beta primers. In TCRdb, the 5' RACE reads were re-called with MiXCR into one record per CDR3 protein. The table has around 780,000 distinct CDR3 sequences, 56% seen once. What was sequenced was blood. The receptors derive from a man in his forties in good health.

This clonotype has a handful of counts. The chain links TRBV2 to TRBJ2-3; D ambiguous. The CDR3 has 15 amino acids. The V gene's germline CDR1 is SNHLY and CDR2 FYNNEI. Trimming stripped 4 bases from V and 6 bases from J, with 17 bases between. This CDR3 reads CASSASYPGVDTQYF. CDR3 DNA: TGTGCCAGCAGTGCCTCGTACCCGGGTGTGGATACGCAGTATTTT.

The chain links TRBV29-1 to TRBJ2-7; possibly TRBD2 for D (7 bases). Germline V gene sequence: CDR1 SQVTM, CDR2 ANQGSEA. Trimming removed 2 bases at V and 2 bases at J, with 19 bases between. The CDR3 consists of 16 residues. CDR3 coding DNA: TGCAGCGTTGAACTTCGGTCGGGGGGACAACCCTACGAGCAGTACTTC. As protein: CSVELRSGGQPYEQYF.

The rearrangement uses TRBV5-1 and TRBJ1-2, with 8 bases identical to TRBD1. V shed 4 bases and J 6 bases; nucleotides not matched to a gene: 11. The CDR3 spans 15 residues. Germline loops: CDR1 SGHRS, CDR2 YFSETQ. In nucleotides, the CDR3 is TGCGCCAGCAGCCCTTCTACGGACAGGGTAGATGGCTACACCTTC. Its protein is CASSPSTDRVDGYTF.

J is TRBJ2-3 and V is TRBV19; weak D call: TRBD1 (6 bases). The germline CDR1 and CDR2 sequences are LNHDA and SQIVND (reference sequence). This CDR3 has 15 amino acids. The V end lost 5 bases, the J end lost 2 bases, and 14 bases lay between the germline ends. The CDR3 is CASSFTGILTDTQYF. The CDR3 region has the DNA TGTGCCAGTAGTTTTACAGGGATTCTCACAGATACGCAGTATTTT. The variable domain in full, with the rest retrieved from reference TRBV19 and TRBJ2-3, is DGGITQSPKYLFRKEGQNVTLSCEQNLNHDAMYWYRQDPGQGLRLIYYSQIVNDFQKGDIAEGYSVSREKKESFPLTVTSAQKNPTAFYLCASSFTGILTDTQYFGPGTRLTVL.

The rearrangement uses TRBV29-1 and TRBJ2-1; D remains unclear. V lost 4 bases, J lost 4 bases, and 20 bases lay in between. Germline loops: CDR1 SQVTM, CDR2 ANQGSEA. The CDR3 is 16 residues long. CDR3 amino acids: CSVVFSRATIYNEQFF. The CDR3 DNA reads TGCAGCGTTGTCTTTTCGCGCGCGACGATATACAATGAGCAGTTCTTC.

The chain links TRBV27 to TRBJ2-5; TRBD2 matches at 11 bases. Germline V gene sequence: CDR1 MNHEY, CDR2 SMNVEV (reference sequence). The ends lost 5 bases at V and 2 bases at J; junction bases unmatched: 7. CDR3 length: 16 amino acids. The CDR3 DNA sequence: TGTGCCAGCAGTCCCGGGACTAGCGGATGGCAAGAGACCCAGTACTTC. This sequence encodes CASSPGTSGWQETQYF.

The V and J genes are TRBV3-1 and TRBJ1-4; D remains ambiguous. Germline-derived CDR1 and CDR2 are LGHDT and YNNKEL (reference sequence). This CDR3 contains 13 residues. Trimming shortened V by 3 bases and J by 8 bases, and 10 bases separated the two germline ends. The CDR3 reads CASSQGSGEKLFF. CDR3 in DNA: TGTGCCAGCAGCCAGGGATCAGGCGAAAAACTGTTTTTT.

The V gene is TRBV7-8, the J gene TRBJ2-7; TRBD1 agrees at 7 bases. CDR1 is SGHVS and CDR2 is FQNEAQ in the germline V gene. V trimming: 5 bases; J trimming: 0 bases; junction bases outside the gene matches: 13. This CDR3 is 17 amino acids long. The CDR3: CASSPYLGTENSYEQYF. In DNA form, the CDR3 reads TGTGCCAGCAGCCCTTACCTCGGGACAGAGAACTCCTACGAGCAGTACTTC.

Concerning this clonotype itself: The junction differs from germline at one of its ends, possibly a read error. The genes are TRBV12-3 or TRBV12-4 and TRBJ2-1; TRBD2 agrees at 12 bases. This CDR3 comprises 15 residues. The CDR3 reads CASKWTSGAYSEQFF. CDR3 sequence (DNA): TGTGCCAGCAAATGGACTAGCGGGGCCTACAGTGAGCAGTTCTTC.

The table lists this clonotype with a count of one. V and J are TRBV3-1 and TRBJ2-1; D call uncertain. The better agreement between TRBJ2-7 and the DNA end casts doubt on the J call. CDR1 and CDR2 (germline): LGHDT, YNNKEL (reference sequence). This CDR3 has 16 residues. The CDR3 loop is CASSQVIRSSYNEQYF. The CDR3 DNA follows: TGTGCCAGCAGCCAAGTTATCCGAAGCTCCTACAATGAGCAGTACTTC.

The rearrangement links TRBV29-1 to TRBJ2-2; 10 positions match TRBD1. The CDR3 runs 14 residues. CDR1 is SQVTM, CDR2 ANQGSEA, per germline. The J segment lost 0 bases and the V segment lost 7 bases, leaving 2 bases of the junction unmatched. CDR3 sequence (DNA): TGCAGCGCCGGGACAGGGGCGAACACCGGGGAGCTGTTTTTT. It codes for CSAGTGANTGELFF.

V is TRBV6-1 and J is TRBJ2-4, with 8 bases lining up with TRBD2. The J call could be wrong; TRBJ2-5 is a better fit for the DNA end. The CDR3 runs to 16 residues. The germline CDR1 and CDR2 sequences are MNHNS and SASEGT. CDR3 amino acids: CASSELLAGGGETQYF. CDR3 DNA sequence: TGTGCCAGCAGTGAGTTGTTGGCGGGAGGCGGGGAGACCCAGTACTTC.

V usage is TRBV28 and J usage is TRBJ2-7; 11 bases agree with TRBD2. Trimming cost V 5 bases and J 0 bases; bases outside gene matches: 9. The CDR3 totals 17 residues. The germline V gene encodes CDR1 MDHEN and CDR2 SYDVKM. CDR3 in DNA: TGTGCCAGCAGTACAACACGACTAGCGGGGACCTCCTACGAGCAGTACTTC. It encodes CASSTTRLAGTSYEQYF.

The chain links TRBV7-2 to TRBJ1-2, with unresolved D. This CDR3 is built from 17 residues. Germline V gene sequence: CDR1 SGHTA, CDR2 FQGNSA. With 8 bases removed from V and 3 bases from J, the gap between germline ends came to 25 bases. The CDR3 is CASGKQGQFWYHYGYTF. For the CDR3, the DNA is TGTGCCAGCGGAAAACAAGGGCAGTTTTGGTACCACTATGGCTACACCTTC.

This clonotype was counted once. J is TRBJ2-1 and V is TRBV24-1; D is uncertain. The V end was cut by 5 bases, the J end by 13 bases, with 14 bases between. The CDR3 is 12 amino acids. The germline V gene has CDR1 KGHDR and CDR2 SFDVKD. CDR3 nucleotides: TGTGCCACCAGTGGACCCTCGGAGCTTCAGTTCTTC. Residues: CATSGPSELQFF.

This chain links TRBV10-2 with TRBJ1-1, with TRBD1 matching 7 bases. Germline CDR1 and CDR2: WSHSY and SAAADI. J was trimmed by 0 bases and V by 7 bases; bases with no gene match: 5. This CDR3 has 14 amino acids. DNA for the CDR3: TGCGCCAGCATCCAGACAGGGTTGAACACTGAAGCTTTCTTT. Protein sequence: CASIQTGLNTEAFF.

The chain employs TRBV6-6 and TRBJ1-2, with unresolved D. From germline, CDR1 is MNHNY and CDR2 SVGAGI (reference sequence). V lost 2 bases, J lost 3 bases, and 13 bases lay in between. The CDR3 extends over 15 amino acids. The CDR3 is CASSYHPGSYYGYTF. In nucleotides, the CDR3 is TGTGCCAGCAGTTACCACCCGGGATCCTACTATGGCTACACCTTC.

The chain has TRBV29-1 and TRBJ2-4; D unresolved. The J call may be wrong; the DNA end is better matched by TRBJ2-7. This CDR3 comprises 12 residues. In germline, CDR1 is SQVTM, CDR2 ANQGSEA. This CDR3 is CSAQSRSYEQYF. The CDR3 DNA reads TGCAGCGCTCAGTCCAGGTCCTACGAGCAGTACTTC.

This clonotype has only a few counts. V is TRBV18 and J is TRBJ2-7, with 7 bases aligning to TRBD1. From germline, CDR1 is KGHSH and CDR2 LQKENI. With 2 bases clipped from V and 1 base from J, the junction kept 2 bases outside the gene matches. CDR3 length equals 14 residues. The CDR3 loop is CASSPRQGSYEQYF. In DNA, the CDR3 is TGTGCCAGCTCACCAAGACAGGGATCCTACGAGCAGTACTTC.

CDR3: CSARTSGALKDIQYF. The CDR3, as DNA: TGCAGTGCGCGGACTAGCGGGGCGTTAAAGGACATTCAGTACTTC. The chain has TRBV20-1 and TRBJ2-4; 12 bases are a match to TRBD2. After removal of 6 bases from V and 8 bases from J, the junction contained 11 bases not matched to a gene. Germline loops: CDR1 DFQATT, CDR2 SNEGSKA (reference sequence). This CDR3 contains 15 residues.

The J gene is TRBJ2-5, the V gene TRBV10-3; maybe TRBD2 (6 bases). Trimming took off 2 bases at V and 9 bases at J, with 22 bases between the two ends. CDR1 ENHRY and CDR2 SYGVKD come from the germline V gene. The CDR3 length is 16 residues. This chain's CDR3 is CAISERGGGVEEAQYF. CDR3 nucleotides: TGTGCCATCAGTGAGAGGGGCGGCGGGGTTGAGGAGGCCCAGTACTTC.

This clonotype was observed a handful of times. The V and J genes are TRBV29-1 and TRBJ2-7; 8 bases map to TRBD1. Germline V CDR1 and CDR2: SQVTM, ANQGSEA. Trimming at V came to 6 bases and at J to 5 bases, leaving 6 bases not matched to a gene. The CDR3 has 12 residues. This chain's CDR3 is CSVEGQDDEQYF. In DNA, the CDR3 is TGCAGCGTAGAGGGACAGGACGACGAGCAGTACTTC.

The chain employs TRBV5-1 and TRBJ2-7; D is possibly TRBD2 (5 bases). Germline V gene lookup returns CDR1 SGHRS and CDR2 YFSETQ. The CDR3 covers 14 residues. Between the trimmed V and J ends, which lost 6 bases and 4 bases, there was a span of 17 bases. Here the CDR3 reads CASKLVEGFYEQYF. The DNA of the CDR3 is TGCGCCAGCAAGCTGGTAGAGGGTTTTTACGAGCAGTACTTC.

This clonotype showed up just once. The gene calls are TRBV5-1 and TRBJ2-3; 8 positions agree with TRBD2. The CDR3 runs 18 residues. CDR1 SGHRS and CDR2 YFSETQ come from the germline V gene. The trim removed 1 base at V and 2 bases at J, leaving 12 bases unmatched. In nucleotides, the CDR3 is TGCGCCAGCAGCTTGTGGGAAGCCAGCGGGGGCACCACAGATACGCAGTATTTT. Protein: CASSLWEASGGTTDTQYF.